Sequencing of this T cell receptor beta chain was carried out in a study of beta chain features in type 1 diabetes. Study details: Patients and healthy donors were similar in age, gender and cell yields.

Germline V gene lookup returns CDR1 LNHDA and CDR2 SQIVND (reference sequence). This CDR3 contains 15 residues. Trimming removed 9 bases from V and 0 bases from J; junction bases left unmatched: 10. TCRB transcripts that were expressed got sequenced, as all of the isolated RNA had been reverse transcribed. Naive, central memory and regulatory T cell samples averaged about 3.57 million immunoSEQ reads each. Assay used: immunoSEQ multiplex PCR; TCRdb lists only in-frame clones, some missing. The data contain roughly 610,000 clones, roughly 15% of them singletons. In its sample, this clone was seen a few times.

The sequenced sample was naive CD4+ T cells from blood. The chain uses TRBV19 and TRBJ1-1, with 7 bases matching TRBD1. The sequence was obtained from a man between 18 and 35 years old in good health. This CDR3 reads CASAGTAIMNTEAFF. In nucleotides, the CDR3 is TGTGCCAGCGCCGGGACAGCAATCATGAACACTGAAGCTTTCTTT.